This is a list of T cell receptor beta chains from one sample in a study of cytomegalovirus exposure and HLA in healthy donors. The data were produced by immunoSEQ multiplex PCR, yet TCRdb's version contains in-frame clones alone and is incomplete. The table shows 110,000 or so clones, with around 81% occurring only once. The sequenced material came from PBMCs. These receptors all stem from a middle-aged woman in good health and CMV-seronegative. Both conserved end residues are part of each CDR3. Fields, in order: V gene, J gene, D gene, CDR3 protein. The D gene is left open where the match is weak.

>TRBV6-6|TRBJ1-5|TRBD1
CASTQGDQPQHF
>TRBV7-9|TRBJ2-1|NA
CASSLALAGRHDEQFF
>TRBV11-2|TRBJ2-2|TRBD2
CASSPGLARSTGELFF
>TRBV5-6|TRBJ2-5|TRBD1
CASSYKGQGGGETQYF
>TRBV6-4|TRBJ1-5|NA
CASHAGMNQPQHF
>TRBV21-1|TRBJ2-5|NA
CASTLGALGQYQETQYF
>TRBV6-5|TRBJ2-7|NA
CASSRWAGSSYEQYF
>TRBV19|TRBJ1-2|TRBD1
CATNFPGGYGYTF
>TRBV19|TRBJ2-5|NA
CASSLRSRRRVSETQYF
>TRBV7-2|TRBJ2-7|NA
CASSQGLGQYF
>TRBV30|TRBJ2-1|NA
CAWSGGAGQFF
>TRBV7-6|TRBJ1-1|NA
CASSPGVSLEAFF
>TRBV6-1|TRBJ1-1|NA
CASSEEVRQVVNTEAFF
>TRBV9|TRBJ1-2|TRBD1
CASSLTGTGAIYGYTF